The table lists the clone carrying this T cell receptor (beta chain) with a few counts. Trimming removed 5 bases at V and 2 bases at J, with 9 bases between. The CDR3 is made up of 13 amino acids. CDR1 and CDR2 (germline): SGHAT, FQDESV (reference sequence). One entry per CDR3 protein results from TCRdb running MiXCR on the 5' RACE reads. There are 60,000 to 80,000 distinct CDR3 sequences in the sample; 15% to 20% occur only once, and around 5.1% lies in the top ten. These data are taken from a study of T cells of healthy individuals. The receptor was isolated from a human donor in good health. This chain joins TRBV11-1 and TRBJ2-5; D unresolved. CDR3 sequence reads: CASSPGLQETQYF. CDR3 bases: TGTGCCAGCAGCCCAGGATTACAAGAGACCCAGTACTTC.